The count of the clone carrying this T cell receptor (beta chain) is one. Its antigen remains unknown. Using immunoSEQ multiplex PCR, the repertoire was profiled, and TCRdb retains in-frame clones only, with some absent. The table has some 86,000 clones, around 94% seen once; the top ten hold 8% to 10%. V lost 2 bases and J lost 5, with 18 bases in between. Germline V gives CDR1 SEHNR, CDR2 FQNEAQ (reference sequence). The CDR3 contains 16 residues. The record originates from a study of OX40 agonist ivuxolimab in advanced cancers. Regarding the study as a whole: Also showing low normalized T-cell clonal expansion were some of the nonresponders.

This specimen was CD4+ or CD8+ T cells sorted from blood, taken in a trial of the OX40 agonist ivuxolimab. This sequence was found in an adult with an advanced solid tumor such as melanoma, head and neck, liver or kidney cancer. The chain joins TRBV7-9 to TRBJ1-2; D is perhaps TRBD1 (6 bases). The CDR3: CASSLQGPAGAYGYTF. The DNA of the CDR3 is TGTGCCAGCAGCTTACAAGGCCCGGCGGGGGCTTATGGCTACACCTTC.